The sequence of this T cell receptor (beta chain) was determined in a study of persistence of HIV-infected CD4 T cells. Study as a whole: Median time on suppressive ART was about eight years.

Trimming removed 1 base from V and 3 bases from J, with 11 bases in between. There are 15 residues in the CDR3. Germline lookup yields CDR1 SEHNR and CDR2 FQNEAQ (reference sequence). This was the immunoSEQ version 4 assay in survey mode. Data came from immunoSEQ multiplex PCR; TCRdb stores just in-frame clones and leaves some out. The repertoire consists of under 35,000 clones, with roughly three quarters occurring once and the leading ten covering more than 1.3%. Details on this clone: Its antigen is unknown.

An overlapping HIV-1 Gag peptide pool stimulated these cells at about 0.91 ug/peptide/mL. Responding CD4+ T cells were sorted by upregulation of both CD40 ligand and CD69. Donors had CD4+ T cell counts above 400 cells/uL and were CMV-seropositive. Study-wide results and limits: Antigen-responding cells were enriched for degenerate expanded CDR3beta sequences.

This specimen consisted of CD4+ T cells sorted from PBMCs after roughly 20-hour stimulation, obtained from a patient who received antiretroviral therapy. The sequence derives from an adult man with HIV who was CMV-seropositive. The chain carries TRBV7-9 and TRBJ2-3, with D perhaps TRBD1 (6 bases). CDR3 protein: CASSLERGGTDTQYF. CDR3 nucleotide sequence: TGTGCCAGCAGCTTAGAACGAGGGGGAACAGATACGCAGTATTTT.